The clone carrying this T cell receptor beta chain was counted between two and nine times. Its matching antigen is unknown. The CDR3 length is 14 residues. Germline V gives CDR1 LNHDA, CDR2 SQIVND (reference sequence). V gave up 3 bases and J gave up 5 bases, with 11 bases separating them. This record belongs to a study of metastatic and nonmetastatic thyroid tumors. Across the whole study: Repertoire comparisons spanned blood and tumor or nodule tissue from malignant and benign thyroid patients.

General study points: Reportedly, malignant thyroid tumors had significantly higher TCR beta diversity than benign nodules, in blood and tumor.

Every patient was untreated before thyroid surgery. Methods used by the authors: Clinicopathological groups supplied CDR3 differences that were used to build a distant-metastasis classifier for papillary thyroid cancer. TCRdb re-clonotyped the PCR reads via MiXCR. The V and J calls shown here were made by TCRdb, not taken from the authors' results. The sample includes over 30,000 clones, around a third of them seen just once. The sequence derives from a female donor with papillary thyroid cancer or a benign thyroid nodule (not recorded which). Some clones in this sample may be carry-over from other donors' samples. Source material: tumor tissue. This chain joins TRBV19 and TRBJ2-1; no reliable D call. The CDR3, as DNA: TGTGCCAGTAGTATCCTCGACGTCGACAATGAGCAGTTCTTC. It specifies CASSILDVDNEQFF.